The source of this T cell receptor (beta chain) is a study of blood T cell repertoires in COVID-19. Whole-study context: Acute and convalescent COVID-19 samples came from the United States, Italy and Spain. PBMCs, B-cell-depleted T cells, or T cells provided the cDNA or gDNA that made up the material.

After removal of 6 bases from V and 0 bases from J, the junction contained 7 bases not matched to a gene. The CDR3 contains 15 residues. Germline V CDR1 and CDR2: MNHEY, SVGAGI. Authors' processing steps: Counts of nucleated cells, estimated from reference gene primer amplification, were obtained. Profiled with immunoSEQ multiplex PCR; TCRdb holds only in-frame clones, not every one. That table furnishes V, J and clone size, whereas the DNA furnished D and trimming. The sample records about 220,000 clones, 75% to 90% being singletons. The TCR sequence derives from a human donor in a cohort sampled during active COVID-19. The chain uses TRBV6-5 and TRBJ1-1, with 7 bases identical to TRBD1. The material sequenced was peripheral blood. The DNA of the CDR3 is TGTGCCAGCAGGGACAGGATATCGATGAACACTGAAGCTTTCTTT. This codes for CASRDRISMNTEAFF.